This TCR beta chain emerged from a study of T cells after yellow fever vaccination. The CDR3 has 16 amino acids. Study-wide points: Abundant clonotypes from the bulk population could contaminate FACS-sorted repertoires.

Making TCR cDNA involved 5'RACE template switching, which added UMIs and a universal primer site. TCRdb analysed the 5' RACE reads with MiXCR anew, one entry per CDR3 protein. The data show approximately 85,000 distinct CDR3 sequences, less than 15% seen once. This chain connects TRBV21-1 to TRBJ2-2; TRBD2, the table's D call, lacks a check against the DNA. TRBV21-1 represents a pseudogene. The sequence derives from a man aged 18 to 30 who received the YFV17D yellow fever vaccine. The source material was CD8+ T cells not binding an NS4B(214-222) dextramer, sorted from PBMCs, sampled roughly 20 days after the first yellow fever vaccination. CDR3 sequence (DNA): TGTGCCAGCAGCAAAGTTAGGAGGGGGATCACCGGGGAGCTGTTTTTT. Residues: CASSKVRRGITGELFF.